This TCR beta chain is drawn from a study of blood T cell repertoires in COVID-19. This clone has just one count. V was trimmed by 4 bases and J by 7 bases, leaving 10 bases between them. CDR1 is MDHEN and CDR2 is SYDVKM in the germline V gene. The CDR3 extends over 12 amino acids. Profiling relied on immunoSEQ multiplex PCR, and the TCRdb table lists in-frame clones only, not all of them. The sample lists fewer than 35,000 clones; approximately 91% were seen once. The sequence was collected from a woman aged 80 or over with active or convalescent COVID-19. The V and J genes are TRBV28 and TRBJ1-2; TRBD1 might be the D (5 bases). The source material was peripheral blood. The CDR3 DNA is TGTGCCAGCAGTTCTTGGGGCCCTGGCTACACCTTC. This codes for CASSSWGPGYTF.